A selection of T cell receptor beta chains follows, all from one sample in a study of shared clonotypes between healthy human individuals. Method: immunoSEQ multiplex PCR; TCRdb's copy keeps in-frame clones and lacks some. The data contain around 750,000 clones, around 72% of them singletons. Sequenced sample: memory CD4+ T cells sorted from blood. Receptors were obtained from a woman aged 25 to 39 in good health. Both conserved end residues are part of each CDR3. D genes are given only for firm matches. Clone sizes are given selectively: once, few, many, or a class where the clone is expanded.

cdr3_aa: CASSDRRETSNQPQHF
cdr3_nt: TGTGCCAGCAGTGACCGGAGGGAGACTAGCAATCAGCCCCAGCATTTT
d_call: .
j_call: TRBJ1-5
v_call: TRBV25-1
clone_size: once

cdr3_aa: CASSLGPTGELFF
cdr3_nt: TGTGCCAGCAGCTTAGGGCCCACCGGGGAGCTGTTTTTT
d_call: .
j_call: TRBJ2-2
v_call: TRBV7-8
clone_size: .

cdr3_aa: CASSSVIETQYF
cdr3_nt: TGTGCCAGCAGTTCTGTAATAGAGACCCAGTACTTC
d_call: .
j_call: TRBJ2-5
v_call: TRBV28
clone_size: .

cdr3_aa: CASRLGGTNEKLFF
cdr3_nt: TGTGCCAGCAGGTTAGGGGGCACTAATGAAAAACTGTTTTTT
d_call: TRBD1
j_call: TRBJ1-4
v_call: TRBV28
clone_size: .

cdr3_aa: CASSPALVVHEQYF
cdr3_nt: TGTGCCAGCAGCCCCGCTCTTGTTGTGCACGAGCAGTACTTC
d_call: .
j_call: TRBJ2-7
v_call: TRBV7-2
clone_size: .

cdr3_aa: CASSSQKSDEQFF
cdr3_nt: TGTGCCAGCAGCAGTCAGAAGAGCGATGAGCAGTTCTTC
d_call: .
j_call: TRBJ2-1
v_call: TRBV21-1
clone_size: .

cdr3_aa: CASSLYYNSYEQYF
cdr3_nt: TGTGCCAGCAGTTTATATTACAACTCCTACGAGCAGTACTTC
d_call: .
j_call: TRBJ2-7
v_call: TRBV28
clone_size: .

cdr3_aa: CASGGGNTGELFF
cdr3_nt: TGTGCCAGCGGCGGGGGGAACACCGGGGAGCTGTTTTTT
d_call: TRBD2
j_call: TRBJ2-2
v_call: TRBV28
clone_size: .

cdr3_aa: CASSTRGLYEQYF
cdr3_nt: TGTGCCAGCAGCACCAGGGGGTTGTACGAGCAGTACTTC
d_call: TRBD1
j_call: TRBJ2-7
v_call: TRBV6-1
clone_size: many

cdr3_aa: CASRGVSGQPQHF
cdr3_nt: TGTGCCAGCAGAGGGGTCTCAGGACAGCCCCAGCATTTT
d_call: .
j_call: TRBJ1-5
v_call: TRBV6-1
clone_size: once

cdr3_aa: CASRYRLALRETQYF
cdr3_nt: TGTGCCAGCCGTTATCGACTAGCTCTACGAGAGACCCAGTACTTC
d_call: TRBD2
j_call: TRBJ2-5
v_call: TRBV2
clone_size: .

cdr3_aa: CASSLGQGQETQYF
cdr3_nt: TGCGCCAGCAGCTTGGGACAGGGCCAAGAGACCCAGTACTTC
d_call: TRBD1
j_call: TRBJ2-5
v_call: TRBV5-1
clone_size: .

cdr3_aa: CASSPPDGVRNGYTF
cdr3_nt: TGTGCCAGCAGCCCCCCGGACGGCGTTCGGAATGGCTACACCTTC
d_call: .
j_call: TRBJ1-2
v_call: TRBV14
clone_size: few

cdr3_aa: CASSLATLIRGADTQYF
cdr3_nt: TGCGCCAGCAGCTTGGCCACTCTGATCAGGGGAGCGGATACGCAGTATTTT
d_call: .
j_call: TRBJ2-3
v_call: TRBV5-1
clone_size: few

cdr3_aa: CAISESALAGGLSYEQYF
cdr3_nt: TGTGCCATCAGTGAGTCGGCCTTAGCGGGAGGCCTCTCCTACGAGCAGTACTTC
d_call: TRBD2
j_call: TRBJ2-7
v_call: TRBV10-3
clone_size: .

cdr3_aa: CASSSAGTDQETQYF
cdr3_nt: TGTGCCAGCAGTTCCGCTGGGACAGATCAAGAGACCCAGTACTTC
d_call: TRBD1
j_call: TRBJ2-5
v_call: TRBV5-6
clone_size: .

cdr3_aa: CASKGGGETQYF
cdr3_nt: TGTGCCAGCAAGGGGGGAGGAGAGACCCAGTACTTC
d_call: .
j_call: TRBJ2-5
v_call: TRBV2
clone_size: .

cdr3_aa: CARVAGGDTDTQYF
cdr3_nt: TGTGCCAGGGTAGCGGGAGGGGACACAGATACGCAGTATTTT
d_call: TRBD2
j_call: TRBJ2-3
v_call: TRBV6-1
clone_size: .

cdr3_aa: CSARVYEQFF
cdr3_nt: TGCAGTGCTAGGGTCTATGAGCAGTTCTTC
d_call: .
j_call: TRBJ2-1
v_call: TRBV20-1
clone_size: .

cdr3_aa: CASSKGQGTLYEQYF
cdr3_nt: TGCGCCAGCAGCAAGGGACAGGGGACTCTCTACGAGCAGTACTTC
d_call: TRBD1
j_call: TRBJ2-7
v_call: TRBV5-1
clone_size: .

cdr3_aa: CASSDTPANYGYTF
cdr3_nt: TGTGCCAGCAGCGATACCCCGGCCAACTATGGCTACACCTTC
d_call: .
j_call: TRBJ1-2
v_call: TRBV28
clone_size: .

cdr3_aa: CASSLEGRGYTF
cdr3_nt: TGTGCCAGCAGCTTGGAGGGGAGAGGCTACACCTTC
d_call: .
j_call: TRBJ1-2
v_call: TRBV11-2
clone_size: .

cdr3_aa: CASQGQKNTEAFF
cdr3_nt: TGTGCCAGCCAGGGACAGAAGAACACTGAAGCTTTCTTT
d_call: TRBD1
j_call: TRBJ1-1
v_call: TRBV28
clone_size: .

cdr3_aa: CASRDYRSTYF
cdr3_nt: TGTGCCAGCAGAGATTACAGGTCAACGTACTTC
d_call: .
j_call: TRBJ2-7
v_call: TRBV6-1
clone_size: .

cdr3_aa: CASSLGQEVNTIYF
cdr3_nt: TGCGCCAGCAGCTTGGGCCAGGAGGTTAACACCATATATTTT
d_call: .
j_call: TRBJ1-3
v_call: TRBV5-1
clone_size: .

cdr3_aa: CASTPRTGRKLFF
cdr3_nt: TGTGCCAGCACGCCCCGGACGGGCCGAAAACTGTTTTTT
d_call: .
j_call: TRBJ1-4
v_call: TRBV6-5
clone_size: .

cdr3_aa: CASSSAGPTDEQFF
cdr3_nt: TGTGCCAGCAGCTCCGCCGGCCCTACGGATGAGCAGTTCTTC
d_call: .
j_call: TRBJ2-1
v_call: TRBV7-3
clone_size: once

cdr3_aa: CASSQGAQRYYEQYF
cdr3_nt: TGCGCCAGCAGCCAAGGCGCACAGCGGTACTACGAGCAGTACTTC
d_call: .
j_call: TRBJ2-7
v_call: TRBV4-1
clone_size: .

cdr3_aa: CAWSTLRRTSLKSSYEQYF
cdr3_nt: TGTGCCTGGAGTACTCTTCGCCGGACTAGTCTAAAGAGCTCCTACGAGCAGTACTTC
d_call: TRBD2
j_call: TRBJ2-7
v_call: TRBV30
clone_size: .

cdr3_aa: CASGPSGRSTYEQYF
cdr3_nt: TGCGCCAGCGGACCTAGCGGGAGGTCCACCTACGAGCAGTACTTC
d_call: TRBD2
j_call: TRBJ2-7
v_call: TRBV5-1
clone_size: .

cdr3_aa: CASKTDYSGNTIYF
cdr3_nt: TGTGCCAGCAAAACAGACTACTCTGGAAACACCATATATTTT
d_call: .
j_call: TRBJ1-3
v_call: TRBV6-1
clone_size: .

cdr3_aa: CAWKRGEEKLFF
cdr3_nt: TGTGCCTGGAAAAGGGGCGAGGAAAAACTGTTTTTT
d_call: .
j_call: TRBJ1-4
v_call: TRBV30
clone_size: .

cdr3_aa: CASSRQGSEQYF
cdr3_nt: TGTGCCAGCAGTAGACAGGGGTCCGAGCAGTACTTC
d_call: TRBD1
j_call: TRBJ2-7
v_call: TRBV2
clone_size: once

cdr3_aa: CASSLKLTGEATEAFF
cdr3_nt: TGCGCCAGCAGCTTAAAATTGACAGGGGAGGCGACTGAAGCTTTCTTT
d_call: TRBD1
j_call: TRBJ1-1
v_call: TRBV5-1
clone_size: .

cdr3_aa: CASSFSSGRGQETQYF
cdr3_nt: TGTGCCAGTAGTTTTTCTAGCGGGAGAGGTCAGGAGACCCAGTACTTC
d_call: TRBD2
j_call: TRBJ2-5
v_call: TRBV19
clone_size: .

cdr3_aa: CASSPTGRLYEQYF
cdr3_nt: TGTGCCAGCAGTCCGACAGGGAGGCTATACGAGCAGTACTTC
d_call: .
j_call: TRBJ2-7
v_call: TRBV6-1
clone_size: few

cdr3_aa: CAWRTSGDTGELFF
cdr3_nt: TGTGCCTGGAGAACTAGCGGGGACACCGGGGAGCTGTTTTTT
d_call: TRBD2
j_call: TRBJ2-2
v_call: TRBV30
clone_size: few

cdr3_aa: CATSRIAGASTDTQYF
cdr3_nt: TGTGCCACCAGCAGGATAGCGGGAGCTAGCACAGATACGCAGTATTTT
d_call: TRBD2
j_call: TRBJ2-3
v_call: TRBV15
clone_size: few

cdr3_aa: CASSSGQDSQPQHF
cdr3_nt: TGTGCCAGCAGCTCCGGACAGGATTCTCAGCCCCAGCATTTT
d_call: TRBD1
j_call: TRBJ1-5
v_call: TRBV7-8
clone_size: .

cdr3_aa: CAISENSPTHEQYF
cdr3_nt: TGTGCCATCAGTGAAAACAGCCCGACCCATGAGCAGTACTTC
d_call: .
j_call: TRBJ2-7
v_call: TRBV10-3
clone_size: once

cdr3_aa: CASSVRGQELWAFF
cdr3_nt: TGTGCCAGCTCAGTAAGGGGGCAGGAACTTTGGGCTTTCTTT
d_call: TRBD1
j_call: TRBJ1-1
v_call: TRBV28
clone_size: .

cdr3_aa: CASSRTLAGVYNEQFF
cdr3_nt: TGTGCCAGCAGCCGAACACTAGCGGGAGTCTACAATGAGCAGTTCTTC
d_call: TRBD2
j_call: TRBJ2-1
v_call: TRBV5-4
clone_size: .

cdr3_aa: CAARARLTPEQYF
cdr3_nt: TGTGCCGCCCGGGCCCGTCTAACTCCCGAGCAGTACTTC
d_call: .
j_call: TRBJ2-7
v_call: TRBV28
clone_size: .

cdr3_aa: CAIKREVTYEQYF
cdr3_nt: TGTGCCATCAAGCGGGAGGTCACCTACGAGCAGTACTTC
d_call: TRBD2
j_call: TRBJ2-7
v_call: TRBV10-3
clone_size: .

cdr3_aa: CASRSKGVTYNEQFF
cdr3_nt: TGTGCCAGCAGGAGCAAGGGGGTGACCTACAATGAGCAGTTCTTC
d_call: .
j_call: TRBJ2-1
v_call: TRBV25-1
clone_size: .

cdr3_aa: CASSRTASNSPLHF
cdr3_nt: TGTGCCAGCAGTCGGACAGCTTCTAATTCACCCCTCCACTTT
d_call: .
j_call: TRBJ1-6
v_call: TRBV2
clone_size: .

cdr3_aa: CASSIDLTTRGYEQYF
cdr3_nt: TGTGCCAGTAGTATAGATCTCACTACCAGGGGCTACGAGCAGTACTTC
d_call: .
j_call: TRBJ2-7
v_call: TRBV19
clone_size: many

cdr3_aa: CASSFGRSSYEQYF
cdr3_nt: TGTGCCAGCAGCTTTGGAAGGAGCTCCTACGAGCAGTACTTC
d_call: .
j_call: TRBJ2-7
v_call: TRBV5-6
clone_size: .

cdr3_aa: CASSLAEGDEQFF
cdr3_nt: TGTGCCAGCAGCTTAGCGGAAGGGGATGAGCAGTTCTTC
d_call: .
j_call: TRBJ2-1
v_call: TRBV7-7
clone_size: .

cdr3_aa: CAWSGITGVPSRNEQFF
cdr3_nt: TGTGCCTGGAGCGGAATAACGGGGGTACCTAGCCGCAATGAGCAGTTCTTC
d_call: .
j_call: TRBJ2-1
v_call: TRBV30
clone_size: .

cdr3_aa: CASSLNSGDTEAFF
cdr3_nt: TGCGCCAGCAGCTTGAACTCAGGTGACACTGAAGCTTTCTTT
d_call: .
j_call: TRBJ1-1
v_call: TRBV5-1
clone_size: .

cdr3_aa: CASSLGGLGSYEQYF
cdr3_nt: TGCGCCAGCAGCTTGGGGGGACTAGGGAGCTACGAGCAGTACTTC
d_call: TRBD2
j_call: TRBJ2-7
v_call: TRBV5-1
clone_size: few

cdr3_aa: CASSGIQGRAEAFF
cdr3_nt: TGCGCCAGCAGCGGGATACAGGGTAGGGCTGAAGCTTTCTTT
d_call: .
j_call: TRBJ1-1
v_call: TRBV5-1
clone_size: once

cdr3_aa: CAWKDRTFSGNTIYF
cdr3_nt: TGTGCCTGGAAGGACAGGACATTCTCTGGAAACACCATATATTTT
d_call: TRBD1
j_call: TRBJ1-3
v_call: TRBV30
clone_size: .

cdr3_aa: CASSGTGHYQPQHF
cdr3_nt: TGTGCCAGCAGTGGGACGGGTCATTATCAGCCCCAGCATTTT
d_call: .
j_call: TRBJ1-5
v_call: TRBV2
clone_size: few

cdr3_aa: CASSEALGALQETQYF
cdr3_nt: TGTGCCAGCAGTGAAGCCCTTGGGGCACTCCAAGAGACCCAGTACTTC
d_call: .
j_call: TRBJ2-5
v_call: TRBV6-1
clone_size: .

cdr3_aa: CASSLQRGQPQHF
cdr3_nt: TGTGCCAGCAGTTTACAGAGGGGTCAGCCCCAGCATTTT
d_call: .
j_call: TRBJ1-5
v_call: TRBV27
clone_size: .

cdr3_aa: CASTPFAGREDTGELFF
cdr3_nt: TGTGCCAGCACCCCATTTGCGGGGCGGGAGGACACCGGGGAGCTGTTTTTT
d_call: TRBD2
j_call: TRBJ2-2
v_call: TRBV28
clone_size: .

cdr3_aa: CASSLSLTVTYEQYF
cdr3_nt: TGTGCCAGCAGCTTATCCCTGACAGTAACCTACGAGCAGTACTTC
d_call: .
j_call: TRBJ2-7
v_call: TRBV7-2
clone_size: .